One sample yielded the 21 T cell receptor beta chains listed below, sequenced in a study of T cell responses to AZD1222 COVID-19 vaccine. Some clones are missing from TCRdb's copy, which holds only in-frame ones; the method was immunoSEQ multiplex PCR. The sample has around 75,000 clones, about nine tenths seen once. This specimen was peripheral blood, taken 28 days after the second dose of the MenACWY control vaccine. The source of these receptors is an adult who received the MenACWY meningococcal vaccine as a control.

CDR3: CASNYDRNQETQYF. The CDR3 DNA reads as TGTGCCAGCAATTACGACAGAAACCAAGAGACCCAGTACTTC. The rearrangement uses TRBV2 and TRBJ2-5, with a possible D match to TRBD1 (5 bases). From germline, CDR1 is SNHLY and CDR2 FYNNEI. The CDR3 spans 14 residues. V lost 7 bases, J lost 0 bases, and 12 bases lay in between.

V usage is TRBV9 and J usage is TRBJ2-2, with TRBD1 identical over 11 bases. J gave up 0 bases and V 5 bases, and 9 bases lay outside the gene matches. Germline lookup yields CDR1 SGDLS and CDR2 YYNGEE. The CDR3 covers 18 residues. The CDR3 coding sequence is TGTGCCAGCAGTGTACGGGACAGGGGGATCGCGAACACCGGGGAGCTGTTTTTT. Amino acid sequence: CASSVRDRGIANTGELFF.

The chain joins TRBV5-4 to TRBJ2-7; 7 bases are a match to TRBD1. The germline gives CDR1 SGHNT, CDR2 YYREEE (reference sequence). V lost 2 bases and J lost 2; bases outside the gene matches: 4. This CDR3 is built from 14 residues. Written as DNA, the CDR3 is TGTGCCAGCAGCTTTGGGACAGAACCCTACGAGCAGTACTTC. This encodes CASSFGTEPYEQYF.

CDR3 DNA: TGTGCCAGCAGCCTGACAGGGATCAACTATGGCTACACCTTC. It codes for CASSLTGINYGYTF. The gene calls are TRBV6-5 and TRBJ1-2, with 7 bases that match TRBD1. Trimming removed 6 bases from V and 2 bases from J; junction bases left unmatched: 6. This CDR3 has 14 residues. Germline loops: CDR1 MNHEY, CDR2 SVGAGI.

The DNA for the CDR3 is TGCGCCAGCAGCTGGGGACAGGGGAAGGGCGAAAAACTGTTTTTT. It yields the protein CASSWGQGKGEKLFF. The J gene is TRBJ1-4, the V gene TRBV5-1; 10 bases are a match to TRBD1. V was clipped by 3 bases and J by 8 bases; unmatched bases: 7. The CDR3 sequence is 15 residues long. Germline loops: CDR1 SGHRS, CDR2 YFSETQ.

The V gene is TRBV5-8, the J gene TRBJ2-3; 7 bases map to TRBD2. CDR3 size: 16 residues. Germline V CDR1 and CDR2: SGHTS, YDEGEE. After removal of 3 bases from V and 4 bases from J, the junction contained 11 bases not matched to a gene. Written as DNA, the CDR3 is TGTGCCAGCAGCTGGGGGGGTGGGATTGCGGCAGATACGCAGTATTTT. It yields the protein CASSWGGGIAADTQYF.

J is TRBJ2-5 and V is TRBV6-6; no clear D gene. The V end lost 7 bases, the J end lost 5 bases, and 11 bases lay between the germline ends. CDR1 and CDR2 (germline): MNHNY, SVGAGI (reference sequence). The CDR3 spans 12 residues. The CDR3 coding sequence is TGTGCCAGCACCCCCCACCCGGAGACCCAGTACTTC. This gives the protein CASTPHPETQYF.

The chain couples TRBV6-1 to TRBJ1-3; 11 positions match TRBD1. The CDR3 loop spans 16 amino acids. From germline, CDR1 is MNHNS and CDR2 SASEGT. V lost 5 bases, J lost 0 bases, and 3 bases stayed unmatched. Here the CDR3 DNA reads TGTGCCAGCAGTAAAGGACAGGGGGCCTCTGGAAACACCATATATTTT. Its protein product is CASSKGQGASGNTIYF.

The rearrangement uses TRBV7-2 and TRBJ1-1; D might be TRBD1 (6 bases). This CDR3 has 16 residues. Germline loops: CDR1 SGHTA, CDR2 FQGNSA. Between the trimmed V and J ends, which lost 5 bases and 1 base, there was a span of 17 bases. Here the CDR3 reads CASSRDIRRGNTEAFF. The CDR3 bases are TGTGCCAGCAGCCGGGACATCCGGAGAGGGAACACTGAAGCTTTCTTT.

The chain combines TRBV25-1 with TRBJ2-7, with a weak D call TRBD2 (6 bases). CDR3 size: 10 residues. Germline CDR1 and CDR2: MGHDK and SYGVNS. Trimming removed 8 bases at V and 4 bases at J, with 6 bases between. In DNA, the CDR3 is TGTGCCAGCGGGAGGTACGAGCAGTACTTC. Translation gives CASGRYEQYF.

The chain carries TRBV27 and TRBJ2-1; 12 bases agree with TRBD2. Germline V gives CDR1 MNHEY, CDR2 SMNVEV (reference sequence). There are 15 residues in the CDR3. V was clipped by 6 bases and J by 7 bases; unmatched bases: 7. The CDR3 reads CASRSSGGAGNEQFF. The CDR3 DNA reads as TGTGCCAGCAGATCTAGCGGGGGGGCAGGAAATGAGCAGTTCTTC.

The rearrangement links TRBV5-4 to TRBJ2-5; 9 bases fit TRBD1. The CDR3 covers 13 residues. J gave up 5 bases and V 3 bases, and 2 bases lay outside the gene matches. The germline gives CDR1 SGHNT, CDR2 YYREEE (reference sequence). The CDR3 is CASSSGTGETQYF. The CDR3 DNA reads as TGTGCCAGCAGCTCTGGGACAGGGGAGACCCAGTACTTC.

This rearrangement joins TRBV5-6 to TRBJ1-2; D gene uncertain. Germline lookup yields CDR1 SGHDT and CDR2 YYEEEE. This CDR3 region has 13 residues. V was trimmed by 2 bases and J by 0 bases, leaving 5 bases between them. CDR3: CASSFDTNYGYTF. The CDR3 DNA reads TGTGCCAGCAGCTTCGACACTAACTATGGCTACACCTTC.

This clone was found once. The chain recombines TRBV9 with TRBJ1-4, with 9 positions matching TRBD1. The V and J ends lost 0 bases and 12 bases, in that order; junction bases with no gene match: 6. The CDR3 covers 14 residues. The germline V gene has CDR1 SGDLS and CDR2 YYNGEE. The CDR3 loop is CASSVDRGPEELFF. The CDR3 region has the DNA TGTGCCAGCAGCGTAGACAGGGGGCCGGAGGAACTGTTTTTT.

The chain links TRBV9 to TRBJ2-3, with 7 nucleotides matching TRBD1. Germline loops: CDR1 SGDLS, CDR2 YYNGEE. The CDR3 spans 14 residues. With 3 bases clipped from V and 2 bases from J, the junction kept 3 bases outside the gene matches. CDR3 sequence reads: CASSAGQITDTQYF. As DNA, the CDR3 is TGTGCCAGCAGCGCGGGACAGATCACAGATACGCAGTATTTT.

In this sample, this clone turned up once. This chain links TRBV7-2 with TRBJ1-2; TRBD1 might be the D (5 bases). Per germline, CDR1 SGHTA and CDR2 FQGNSA. The CDR3 covers 14 residues. The V end was cut by 4 bases, the J end by 6 bases, with 15 bases between. The CDR3 loop reads CASSYGHNFNGYTF. The CDR3 region has the DNA TGTGCCAGCAGCTACGGACACAATTTCAATGGCTACACCTTC.

This chain's CDR3 is CASSIGAYNEQFF. The CDR3 coding sequence is TGTGCCAGCAGCATCGGGGCCTACAATGAGCAGTTCTTC. V usage is TRBV7-2 and J usage is TRBJ2-1; tentatively, D is TRBD2 (5 bases). Germline V gene sequence: CDR1 SGHTA, CDR2 FQGNSA. The CDR3 runs to 13 residues. Deletions cut 5 bases from V and 2 bases from J, with 7 bases between. The entire variable domain, with the rest obtained from reference TRBV7-2 and TRBJ2-1, is as follows: GAGVSQSPSNKVTEKGKDVELRCDPISGHTALYWYRQSLGQGLEFLIYFQGNSAPDKSGLPSDRFSAERTGGSVSTLTIQRTQQEDSAVYLCASSIGAYNEQFFGPGTRLTVL.

V and J are TRBV19 and TRBJ2-5; the D call may be TRBD1 or TRBD2 (6 bases each). Deletions cut 3 bases from V and 5 bases from J, with 10 bases between. The CDR3 extends over 13 amino acids. CDR1 LNHDA and CDR2 SQIVND come from the germline V gene (reference sequence). CDR3 loop: CASSMRGEETQYF. In DNA, the CDR3 is TGTGCCAGTAGTATGAGGGGGGAGGAGACCCAGTACTTC.

CDR3 DNA sequence: TGTGCCAGCAGTTACGGAGGGCAGGGGATGAACACTGAAGCTTTCTTT. Translation gives CASSYGGQGMNTEAFF. The V call is TRBV6-2 or TRBV6-3, the J call TRBJ1-1; weak D call: TRBD1 (6 bases). The CDR3 loop spans 16 amino acids. The germline CDR1 and CDR2 sequences are MNHEY and SVGEGT. V lost 2 bases to trimming and J lost 0 bases, with 13 bases between them.

V gene TRBV12-3 or TRBV12-4 combines with J gene TRBJ1-2; D is perhaps TRBD1 (5 bases). Trimming cost V 7 bases and J 8 bases, with 14 bases left between them. The CDR3 consists of 12 residues. Here the CDR3 DNA reads TGTGCCAGCACCCAGGGAGGGGAAGGCTACACCTTC. It is translated as CASTQGGEGYTF.

The chain uses TRBV15 and TRBJ2-3; no clear D gene. This CDR3 is built from 13 residues. The V end was cut by 4 bases, the J end by 2 bases, with 7 bases between. Germline CDR1 LNHNV, CDR2 YYDKDF (reference sequence). The CDR3 nucleotides are TGTGCCACCAGCATATCGCCCACAGATACGCAGTATTTT. This gives the protein CATSISPTDTQYF.